This T cell receptor (beta chain) was recovered during a study of T cell changes during pregnancy in multiple sclerosis. This clone occurred once. The CDR3 spans 14 residues. The V segment lost 4 bases and the J segment 8 bases; nucleotides outside the gene matches: 9. Germline CDR1 reads MNHNY; CDR2 reads SVGAGI (reference sequence). Sequenced by immunoSEQ multiplex PCR; TCRdb stores in-frame clones only, minus some. In the table there are around 100,000 clones, 92% of which are singletons. The material was peripheral blood, obtained after pregnancy. The V call is TRBV6-6, the J call TRBJ1-2; the match to TRBD1 covers 8 bases. The TCR originated in a female donor with multiple sclerosis, enrolled in a pregnancy study. The CDR3 loop reads CASSSFGQGGGYTF. The CDR3 nucleotides read TGTGCCAGCAGTTCCTTTGGACAGGGTGGGGGCTACACCTTC.